This TCR beta chain was sequenced for a study of long-term antiretroviral therapy in people with HIV. As to this clone: Its cognate antigen is unknown.

Every participant with HIV received treatment in the United States. The CDR3 totals 16 residues. The trim removed 4 bases at V and 9 bases at J, leaving 14 bases unmatched. Germline-derived CDR1 and CDR2 are SGHAT and FQNNGV. Notes on the study in general: Blood sampling spanned 2004 to 2017, possibly under older ART regimens. Diversity remained lower than transplant donor controls, even though it increased after ART.

With survey level as its setting, the immunoSEQ assay was v3.0. The target of sequencing was about 40,000-50,000 T-cell genomes per sample. Assay used: immunoSEQ multiplex PCR; TCRdb lists only in-frame clones, some missing. Among tens of thousands of clones, around 85% were seen once, and the ten largest hold more than 6.5%. The sequence was obtained from a man aged 50 or older with HIV. The V gene is TRBV11-2, the J gene TRBJ2-1; 8 bases agree with TRBD2. Sequencing used unsorted PBMCs, obtained around 5 years before starting antiretroviral therapy. The CDR3 DNA reads TGTGCCAGCAGCTACGAGAACGGGGGGGCGAGTGTTGAGCAGTTCTTC. Translation: CASSYENGGASVEQFF.